This T cell receptor (beta chain) was found in a study of cytotoxic CD8 clonotypes in ibrutinib-treated CLL. Study-wide findings and caveats: Baseline clonality exceeded age-matched healthy donors and tracked circulating CD8+ T-cell counts. Public clonotypes were rare and shrank or held steady on treatment.

Profiled with immunoSEQ multiplex PCR; TCRdb holds only in-frame clones, not every one. The data hold 150,000 or so clones, with about 72% observed a single time. Per germline, CDR1 SEHNR and CDR2 FQNEAQ (reference sequence). With 5 bases removed from V and 0 bases from J, the gap between germline ends came to 11 bases. This CDR3 is built from 15 residues. On this clone: Its antigen is as yet unknown.

This TCR was recovered from a human donor with chronic lymphocytic leukemia. The sample consisted of PBMCs, taken after 12 months of ibrutinib treatment. This rearrangement joins TRBV7-9 to TRBJ2-1, with D possibly matching TRBD1 (7 bases). The CDR3 protein is CASSPGGSSYNEQFF. The CDR3 DNA reads as TGTGCCAGCAGCCCAGGGGGGAGCTCCTACAATGAGCAGTTCTTC. Filled out from reference TRBV7-9 and TRBJ2-1, the complete variable domain reads DTGVSQNPRHKITKRGQNVTFRCDPISEHNRLYWYRQTLGQGPEFLTYFQNEAQLEKSRLLSDRFSAERPKGSFSTLEIQRTEQGDSAMYLCASSPGGSSYNEQFFGPGTRLTVL.